This entry describes one T cell receptor (beta chain). The antigen remains undetermined. The source of the sample is a study of CD8+ T cells in alopecia areata. Study-wide background: Treated individuals took tofacitinib by mouth, 5 to 10 mg twice daily. Study findings and constraints: Clonality exceeded that of normal scalp in lesional scalp, most notably in alopecia totalis/universalis.

Sampling of alopecia areata patients yielded lesional scalp punch biopsies as well as peripheral blood. Extracted RNA was reverse transcribed into cDNA, the sequencing template. The method was immunoSEQ multiplex PCR; TCRdb's version includes in-frame clones alone and lacks a portion of them. The sample has about 140,000 clones; about half are singletons. CDR3 length: 18 amino acids. Germline CDR1 and CDR2: SEHNR and FQNEAQ (reference sequence). The V segment lost 5 bases and the J segment 0 bases; nucleotides outside the gene matches: 7. The receptor's source is a human donor with alopecia areata. This chain connects TRBV7-9 to TRBJ2-4; TRBD2 matches 13 bases. Sequencing used CD4+ T cells sorted from blood, obtained at week 0. CDR3 in DNA: TGTGCCAGCAGCAAAGGACTAGCGGGAGAGAGAGCCAAAAACATTCAGTACTTC. Translated, it gives CASSKGLAGERAKNIQYF.